This T cell receptor (beta chain) was identified during a study of early T cells in non-severe SARS-CoV-2 infection. Study as a whole: Chains were unpaired, as sequencing was done on bulk RNA from unsorted whole blood.

TCRdb re-derived calls from the 5' RACE reads in MiXCR, one entry per CDR3 protein. The repertoire holds tens of thousands of distinct CDR3 sequences, with about 5% as singletons. CDR3 length equals 15 residues. CDR1 and CDR2 (germline): SNHLY, FYNNEI. Trimming left V 4 bases short and J 6 bases short, with 16 bases between. The origin of this receptor is an adult who was a healthcare worker with PCR-confirmed SARS-CoV-2 infection or an uninfected control (not recorded which). The rearrangement joins TRBV2 to TRBJ2-1; D is tentatively TRBD1 or TRBD2 (5 bases each). The source material was whole blood. CDR3 sequence (DNA): TGTGCCAGCAGTGCTGAGGGGTTGAATAGCAATGAGCAGTTCTTC. Translating gives CASSAEGLNSNEQFF.